The next 27 T cell receptor beta chains were all read from a single sample in a study of human T cells and chemical hapten exposure. Time point given: pre-sensitization, week 0. Documented treatment: therapeutic diphenylcyclopropenone sensitization with weekly scalp DPC. Total RNA came from unfractionated whole blood. Each CDR3 protein is one row after TCRdb ran MiXCR on the RACE reads. Of some 57,000 distinct CDR3 sequences in the sample, 9.5% to 10% were seen once. The sequencing here drew on whole blood, taken in connection with sensitization to the hapten diphenylcyclopropenone (DPC). Receptors were obtained from a woman in her twenties or thirties with alopecia areata. Some clones in this sample may be carry-over from other donors' samples.

This clonotype was detected many times. This chain links TRBV6-6 with TRBJ2-1; TRBD1 agrees at 8 bases. Looked up from germline, CDR1 is MNHNY and CDR2 is SVGAGI (reference sequence). V lost 6 bases, J lost 4 bases, and 8 bases stayed unmatched. CDR3 size: 15 residues. The CDR3 region has the DNA TGTGCCAGCAGCCCCATGGGGACAGGATACAATGAGCAGTTCTTC. This encodes CASSPMGTGYNEQFF.

Ten or more counts support this clonotype. This chain connects TRBV7-8 to TRBJ1-1; TRBD1 agrees at 8 bases. V lost 1 base to trimming and J lost 4 bases; unmatched junction nucleotides: 8. The CDR3 is made up of 16 amino acids. CDR1 and CDR2 (germline): SGHVS, FQNEAQ. The CDR3 nucleotides read TGTGCCAGCAGCTTAGGAGGGCAGGGGGCGGTCACTGAAGCTTTCTTT. Residues: CASSLGGQGAVTEAFF.

This clonotype has just a few counts. V gene TRBV7-2 combines with J gene TRBJ2-1; TRBD1 might be the D (5 bases). V lost 1 base and J lost 15, with 22 bases in between. Germline V gene lookup returns CDR1 SGHTA and CDR2 FQGNSA. This CDR3 is 15 amino acids long. The CDR3 is CASSLVQGVLIGAFF. The CDR3 DNA is TGTGCCAGCAGCTTAGTGCAGGGTGTTCTAATAGGCGCGTTCTTC.

This clonotype was detected only a few times. The rearrangement uses TRBV7-2 and TRBJ2-7; no firm D call. Looked up from germline, CDR1 is SGHTA and CDR2 is FQGNSA. The CDR3 runs to 14 residues. The V end lost 1 base, the J end lost 3 bases, and 10 bases lay between the germline ends. The CDR3 protein is CASSLVNTIYEQYF. The CDR3 DNA is TGTGCCAGCAGCTTAGTCAACACCATCTACGAGCAGTACTTC.

The table lists this clonotype with a few counts. The chain is built from TRBV5-1 and TRBJ2-7; 9 positions match TRBD2. The CDR3 covers 17 residues. Losses at the gene ends were 1 base for V and 4 bases for J; bases not matched to a gene: 12. Germline loops: CDR1 SGHRS, CDR2 YFSETQ. The CDR3 region is CASSLFGLAGISYEQYF. The CDR3 nucleotides read TGCGCCAGCAGCTTGTTCGGTCTAGCGGGGATATCGTACGAGCAGTACTTC.

This clonotype was detected ten times or more. This chain uses TRBV7-2 with TRBJ2-3, with 8 positions matching TRBD2. The CDR3 loop spans 17 amino acids. V gave up 5 bases and J gave up 4 bases; unmatched junction bases: 14. The germline CDR1 and CDR2 sequences are SGHTA and FQGNSA. CDR3 sequence reads: CASSTTGGTSHADTQYF. CDR3 DNA sequence: TGTGCCAGCAGCACTACCGGCGGGACTAGTCACGCAGATACGCAGTATTTT. Using reference TRBV7-2 and TRBJ2-3 for the parts outside the CDR3, the full variable domain is GAGVSQSPSNKVTEKGKDVELRCDPISGHTALYWYRQSLGQGLEFLIYFQGNSAPDKSGLPSDRFSAERTGGSVSTLTIQRTQQEDSAVYLCASSTTGGTSHADTQYFGPGTRLTVL.

As concerns this clonotype: The conserved phenylalanine or tryptophan is not found at the CDR3 terminus, so this likely reflects a read error. The gene calls are TRBV7-8 and TRBJ2-3; possible D gene TRBD2, 6 bases. Germline V gives CDR1 SGHVS, CDR2 FQNEAQ. V lost 6 bases, J lost 3 bases, and 19 bases lay in between. The CDR3 has 16 residues. In nucleotides, the CDR3 is TGTGCCAGCAGGCATGGCGGGCTAGGAGGGACAGATACGCAGTATTTG. Translating it yields CASRHGGLGGTDTQYL.

This clonotype was counted a few times. The chain has TRBV9 and TRBJ2-3; 7 bases match TRBD2. Germline-derived CDR1 and CDR2 are SGDLS and YYNGEE. The junction had 9 bases not matched to a gene; V was cut back by 3 bases and J by 2 bases. This CDR3 has 16 amino acids. The CDR3 reads CASSAWGTTVTDTQYF. The CDR3 coding sequence is TGTGCCAGCAGCGCCTGGGGGACTACTGTCACAGATACGCAGTATTTT.

This clonotype was detected a few times. The J gene is TRBJ1-2, the V gene TRBV2; no firm D call. The CDR3 loop spans 13 amino acids. V shed 4 bases and J shed 0 bases, with 6 bases lying between them. Looked up from germline, CDR1 is SNHLY and CDR2 is FYNNEI. This CDR3 reads CASSAQTNYGYTF. CDR3 DNA: TGTGCCAGCAGTGCTCAGACTAACTATGGCTACACCTTC.

This clonotype came up a few times. The chain links TRBV4-1 to TRBJ2-7; 7 bases match TRBD1. The CDR3 has 14 residues. V shed 0 bases, J shed 7 bases, and the junction held 6 bases outside the gene matches. Germline assignment: CDR1 MGHRA and CDR2 YSYEKL. The CDR3 protein is CASSQEGSGGEQYF. Written as DNA, the CDR3 is TGCGCCAGCAGCCAAGAGGGGTCAGGGGGAGAGCAGTACTTC.

The chain uses TRBV7-9 and TRBJ2-3; a possible D gene is TRBD2 (5 bases). Germline V lookup: CDR1 SEHNR, CDR2 FQNEAQ (reference sequence). The germline V and J ends were trimmed by 5 bases and 3 bases, with 15 bases remaining between them. The CDR3 spans 15 residues. CDR3 region: CASSQLDTRTDTQYF. CDR3 DNA sequence: TGTGCCAGCAGCCAACTAGATACCAGGACAGATACGCAGTATTTT.

This clonotype was seen a handful of times. J is TRBJ1-1 and V is TRBV20-1; D uncertain. Germline CDR1 and CDR2: DFQATT and SNEGSKA (reference sequence). The CDR3 consists of 13 residues. Trimming took off 2 bases at V and 1 base at J, with 8 bases between the two ends. The CDR3 bases are TGCAGTGCTAGATCGGCAGGGAACACTGAAGCTTTCTTT. It translates to CSARSAGNTEAFF.

This clonotype was detected ten times or more. This sequence joins TRBV7-2 and TRBJ2-7, with D maybe TRBD2 (5 bases). Germline V lookup: CDR1 SGHTA, CDR2 FQGNSA. The length of the CDR3 is 17 residues. V lost 3 bases and J lost 4, with 22 bases in between. In DNA, the CDR3 is TGTGCCAGCAGCTTCCTTAGAGGGAGAAGAACGGAATACGAGCAGTACTTC. Its protein product is CASSFLRGRRTEYEQYF.

This clonotype was seen at least ten times. The V call is TRBV4-3, the J call TRBJ1-2, with D unresolved. This CDR3 has 17 amino acids. Trimming cost V 1 base and J 1 base, with 16 bases left between them. Germline V CDR1 and CDR2: LGHNA, YSLEER. The CDR3 DNA sequence: TGCGCCAGCAGCCAAGTTGTCTCCAGGCTAAGTAACTATGGCTACACCTTC. As protein: CASSQVVSRLSNYGYTF.

This clonotype appeared many times. The chain links TRBV7-2 to TRBJ2-7; tentative D call: TRBD1 (6 bases). The CDR3 totals 15 residues. Germline V lookup: CDR1 SGHTA, CDR2 FQGNSA. The ends were cut back, 6 bases at V and 4 bases at J, with 19 bases in the middle. This chain's CDR3 is CASSISRTEIYEQYF. The CDR3 DNA reads as TGTGCCAGCAGTATTTCGAGGACAGAGATATACGAGCAGTACTTC. Complete variable domain (other parts from reference TRBV7-2 and TRBJ2-7): GAGVSQSPSNKVTEKGKDVELRCDPISGHTALYWYRQSLGQGLEFLIYFQGNSAPDKSGLPSDRFSAERTGGSVSTLTIQRTQQEDSAVYLCASSISRTEIYEQYFGPGTRLTVT.

This clonotype was detected only a few times. The V call is TRBV10-3, the J call TRBJ1-1; 7 bases map to TRBD1. The V gene end was trimmed by 2 bases and the J gene end by 1 base; junction bases not matched to a gene: 7. Germline CDR1 and CDR2: ENHRY and SYGVKD. There are 16 residues in the CDR3. This CDR3 reads CAISEASQGWNTEAFF. DNA for the CDR3: TGTGCCATCAGTGAGGCGTCACAGGGGTGGAACACTGAAGCTTTCTTT.

This rearrangement joins TRBV6-6 to TRBJ2-1; no definite D call. Germline V gene lookup returns CDR1 MNHNY and CDR2 SVGAGI (reference sequence). The CDR3 is 11 residues long. Deletions cut 2 bases from V and 8 bases from J, with 4 bases between. CDR3 nucleotides: TGTGCCAGCAGTTACGCGGATGAGCAGTTCTTC. It codes for CASSYADEQFF.

This clonotype was observed many times. The genes are TRBV15 and TRBJ1-1, with D maybe TRBD1 (6 bases). This CDR3 has 17 amino acids. V lost 8 bases, J lost 2 bases, and 24 bases lay in between. CDR1 is LNHNV and CDR2 is YYDKDF in the germline V gene (reference sequence). CDR3 protein: CATQIGSRGRINTEAFF. The CDR3 nucleotides read TGTGCCACCCAAATAGGGTCCAGGGGCCGCATAAACACTGAAGCTTTCTTT.

This clonotype showed up many times. CDR3 DNA: TGTGCCAGCAGTGAAGACAGAAATGGAAACTATGGCTACACCTTC. Residues: CASSEDRNGNYGYTF. The rearrangement links TRBV6-4 to TRBJ1-2, with D possibly TRBD1 on 5 matching bases. This CDR3 region has 15 residues. The germline CDR1 and CDR2 sequences are MRHNA and SNTAGT. The V gene lost 3 bases and the J gene lost 2 bases, with 13 bases spanning the gap.

This clonotype is labeled as medium-sized. This chain links TRBV27 with TRBJ1-4; D gene uncertain. Trimming removed 2 bases at V and 8 bases at J, with 9 bases between. This CDR3 comprises 13 residues. CDR1 is MNHEY, CDR2 SMNVEV, per germline (reference sequence). In DNA, the CDR3 is TGTGCCAGCAGTTTAGGGCTGGGGGAAAAACTGTTTTTT. Its translation: CASSLGLGEKLFF.

This clonotype was counted ten times or more. V usage is TRBV5-1 and J usage is TRBJ1-4, with a possible D match to TRBD1 (5 bases). The length of the CDR3 is 14 residues. Deletions cut 0 bases from V and 6 bases from J, with 9 bases between. Germline lookup yields CDR1 SGHRS and CDR2 YFSETQ. CDR3 in DNA: TGCGCCAGCAGCTTGGTGGGGGGTCATGAAAAACTGTTTTTT. Translated: CASSLVGGHEKLFF.

The chain uses TRBV18 and TRBJ1-1; D uncertain. Trimming left V 0 bases short and J 5 bases short, with 4 bases between. Germline values: CDR1 KGHSH, CDR2 LQKENI. The length of the CDR3 is 12 residues. CDR3 DNA sequence: TGTGCCAGCTCACCACCTGAGACTGAAGCTTTCTTT. This translates into CASSPPETEAFF.

This chain connects TRBV6-5 to TRBJ1-2; 7 bases line up with TRBD1. Germline CDR1 and CDR2: MNHEY and SVGAGI. J gave up 2 bases and V 2 bases, and 2 bases lay outside the gene matches. The CDR3 runs to 14 residues. CDR3 DNA sequence: TGTGCCAGCAGTTACCGACAGGGAAACTATGGCTACACCTTC. Translated, it gives CASSYRQGNYGYTF.

In DNA, the CDR3 is TGTGCCAGCAGTCCCTTACTTTCGGGGGGCGGACGAAAACTGTTTTTT. It is translated as CASSPLLSGGGRKLFF. The J gene is TRBJ1-4, the V gene TRBV27; maybe TRBD1 (6 bases). CDR1 is MNHEY, CDR2 SMNVEV, per germline (reference sequence). The CDR3 is 16 residues long. Trimming removed 5 bases at V and 10 bases at J, with 23 bases between.

This clonotype was counted between two and nine times. The J gene is TRBJ1-2, the V gene TRBV6-6; no clear D gene. The germline V gene has CDR1 MNHNY and CDR2 SVGAGI (reference sequence). The ends were cut back, 7 bases at V and 7 bases at J, with 10 bases in the middle. This CDR3 region has 11 residues. The CDR3 DNA reads as TGTGCCAGCATGACTCGTGGTGGCTACACCTTC. It is translated as CASMTRGGYTF.

The gene calls are TRBV6-5 and TRBJ1-4; a weak D match, TRBD1 (6 bases). The CDR3 sequence is 17 residues long. Trimming took off 4 bases at V and 6 bases at J, with 21 bases between the two ends. The germline V gene has CDR1 MNHEY and CDR2 SVGAGI. The CDR3 here is CASSSRRGLRLHEKLFF. In nucleotides, the CDR3 is TGTGCCAGCAGTTCCCGCAGGGGACTTAGATTACATGAAAAACTGTTTTTT.

This clonotype has only a few counts. V usage is TRBV5-4 and J usage is TRBJ2-7; TRBD1 agrees at 7 bases. The CDR3 totals 13 residues. The trim removed 0 bases at V and 5 bases at J, leaving 2 bases unmatched. Germline V gives CDR1 SGHNT, CDR2 YYREEE (reference sequence). CDR3 nucleotides: TGTGCCAGCAGCTTGGTAGGGGGCCACGAGCAGTACTTC. This encodes CASSLVGGHEQYF.